This record looks at one TCR beta chain sequence and its context. Antigen specificity is unknown. This sample is drawn from a study of T cell responses to AZD1222 COVID-19 vaccine. Study-level findings and limits: It should be noted that donors were predominantly white British and more often female, and clonal diversity was possibly underestimated.

TCRdb's table, derived via immunoSEQ multiplex PCR, lists solely in-frame clones and lacks some. The sample carries 150,000 or so clones, approximately 93% recorded once. The CDR3 has 15 residues. V lost 1 base, J lost 6 bases, and 5 bases stayed unmatched. Germline CDR1 and CDR2: MNHNS and SASEGT. The TCR was taken from an adult in good health. The genes are TRBV6-1 and TRBJ1-5, with TRBD1 identical over 8 bases. Sequences were derived from peripheral blood, sampled on day 0 of AZD1222 vaccination. This CDR3 is CASSEGWTGSQPQHF. CDR3 coding DNA: TGTGCCAGCAGTGAAGGGTGGACAGGGAGTCAGCCCCAGCATTTT.